This T cell receptor (beta chain) was sequenced during a study of cytomegalovirus exposure and HLA in healthy donors. Study-wide results and limits: Further analysis was carried out later, and it showed several of the most significant clusters appearing linked to common viral pathogens.

The PCR contained 60 Vbeta and 13 Jbeta primers. Sequencing was performed with immunoSEQ multiplex PCR; in TCRdb, only in-frame clones are kept and a portion is missing. The repertoire consists of 170,000 or so clones, with 80% to 85% occurring once and the leading ten covering under 2%. Turning to this clone: Its antigen remains unknown.

The sequence derives from a man younger than 35 in good health and CMV-seronegative. The specimen was PBMCs.

The CDR3 DNA reads as TGTGCCAGCAGTTCACCCTCCACAGCGGGGCAAAGCAATGAGCAGTTCTTC. Its protein is CASSSPSTAGQSNEQFF. The chain recombines TRBV28 with TRBJ2-1; 7 bases align to TRBD2. The V segment lost 4 bases and the J segment 6 bases; nucleotides outside the gene matches: 15. The length of the CDR3 is 17 residues. CDR1 and CDR2 (germline): MDHEN, SYDVKM.